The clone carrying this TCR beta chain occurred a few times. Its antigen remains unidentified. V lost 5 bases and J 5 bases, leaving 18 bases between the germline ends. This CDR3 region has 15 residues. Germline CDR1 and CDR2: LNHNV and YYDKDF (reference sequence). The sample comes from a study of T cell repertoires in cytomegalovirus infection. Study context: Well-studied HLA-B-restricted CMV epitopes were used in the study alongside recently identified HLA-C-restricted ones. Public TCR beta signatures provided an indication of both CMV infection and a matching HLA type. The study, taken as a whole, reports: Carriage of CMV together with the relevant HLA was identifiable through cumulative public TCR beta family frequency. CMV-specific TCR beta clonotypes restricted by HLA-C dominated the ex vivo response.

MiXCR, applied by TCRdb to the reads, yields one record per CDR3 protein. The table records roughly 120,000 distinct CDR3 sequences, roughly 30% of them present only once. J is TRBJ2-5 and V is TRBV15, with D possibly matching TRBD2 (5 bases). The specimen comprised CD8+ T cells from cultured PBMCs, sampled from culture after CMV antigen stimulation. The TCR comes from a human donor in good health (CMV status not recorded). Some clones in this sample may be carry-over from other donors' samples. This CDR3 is CATSYSRGLLETQYF. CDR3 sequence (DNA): TGTGCCACCAGCTACTCCCGAGGGCTTTTGGAGACCCAGTACTTC.